Presented here are 28 T cell receptor beta chains from one specimen sequenced in a study of blood T cell repertoires in COVID-19. Here immunoSEQ multiplex PCR was the method, and the copy in TCRdb shows in-frame clones only, minus some. In the table there are some 50,000 clones, around 65% of which are singletons. Sequencing was carried out using peripheral blood. All receptors derive from a woman aged 65 to 85 with acute or convalescent COVID-19.

This rearrangement joins TRBV6-5 to TRBJ2-7, with D perhaps TRBD1 (6 bases). The CDR3 sequence is 14 residues long. Germline V gene data show CDR1 as MNHEY and CDR2 as SVGAGI. V was shortened by 8 bases and J by 4 bases, with 18 bases between the two germline ends. As DNA, the CDR3 is TGTGCCAGCCCGGAGCTACAGGGCTATTACGAGCAGTACTTC. The encoded protein is CASPELQGYYEQYF.

This clone was observed many times. The chain links TRBV2 to TRBJ2-5; TRBD2 agrees at 12 bases. The CDR3 sequence is 15 residues long. In germline, CDR1 is SNHLY, CDR2 FYNNEI. Trimming cost V 6 bases and J 9 bases; bases outside gene matches: 11. CDR3: CASRETSGGLLAQYF. The CDR3 nucleotides are TGTGCCAGCAGGGAGACTAGCGGGGGCCTGCTGGCCCAGTACTTC.

The V gene is TRBV6-4, the J gene TRBJ1-2; 7 positions agree with TRBD1. The CDR3 consists of 14 residues. V lost 5 bases to trimming and J lost 7 bases; unmatched junction nucleotides: 10. The germline V gene has CDR1 MRHNA and CDR2 SNTAGT. The CDR3 DNA sequence: TGTGCCAGCAGTCCCGGACAGGCCTCTATTGGCTACACCTTC. Its translation is CASSPGQASIGYTF.

CDR3 sequence reads: CASGQLNSYNEQFF. CDR3 coding DNA: TGTGCCAGCGGACAGTTGAACTCCTACAATGAGCAGTTCTTC. The chain has TRBV28 and TRBJ2-1, with D possibly TRBD1 on 6 matching bases. The V gene lost 8 bases and the J gene lost 0 bases, with 11 bases spanning the gap. Germline CDR1 reads MDHEN; CDR2 reads SYDVKM. This CDR3 has 14 residues.

In nucleotides, the CDR3 is TGTGCCAGCAGTTCCCAAGAGCAGGGGTATGAGCAGTTCTTC. It is translated as CASSSQEQGYEQFF. V gene TRBV28 combines with J gene TRBJ2-1; D may be TRBD1 (6 bases). The CDR3 runs to 14 residues. Germline V CDR1 and CDR2: MDHEN, SYDVKM. V lost 4 bases and J 8 bases, leaving 15 bases between the germline ends. Using reference TRBV28 and TRBJ2-1 for the parts outside the CDR3, the full variable domain is DVKVTQSSRYLVKRTGEKVFLECVQDMDHENMFWYRQDPGLGLRLIYFSYDVKMKEKGDIPEGYSVSREKKERFSLILESASTNQTSMYLCASSSQEQGYEQFFGPGTRLTVL.

Comments on this clone: Its ends do not fully match the called genes, so a read error is possible. V gene TRBV7-7 combines with J gene TRBJ2-5; 10 bases agree with TRBD2. Germline V gives CDR1 SSHAT, CDR2 FNYEAQ (reference sequence). The CDR3 has 17 amino acids. CDR3 sequence (DNA): TGTGCTAGCAGCTTAAATCCGGGAGCGGGGGGGCCGGAGACCCAGTACTTC. This sequence encodes CASSLNPGAGGPETQYF.

This chain links TRBV12-3 or TRBV12-4 with TRBJ2-1; D might be TRBD2 (5 bases). V was trimmed by 1 base and J by 8 bases, leaving 9 bases between them. This CDR3 contains 13 residues. CDR3 coding DNA: TGTGCCAGCAGTTTAGGTTCGGAGGATGAGCAGTTCTTC. Protein sequence: CASSLGSEDEQFF.

V gene TRBV4-3 combines with J gene TRBJ1-1; unclear D gene. V lost 1 base to trimming and J lost 0 bases, with 12 bases between them. The CDR3 contains 16 residues. Germline V gives CDR1 LGHNA, CDR2 YSLEER. CDR3 in DNA: TGCGCCAGCAGCCAAGTAGTCCTATCCCTGAACACTGAAGCTTTCTTT. It specifies CASSQVVLSLNTEAFF.

The chain recombines TRBV27 with TRBJ2-5; TRBD1 aligns across 10 bases. This CDR3 contains 13 residues. Per the germline V gene, CDR1 is MNHEY and CDR2 is SMNVEV (reference sequence). Germline trimming cut 3 bases from V and 7 bases from J; bases unmatched to any gene: 2. Written as DNA, the CDR3 is TGTGCCAGCAGTTTGGACAGGGGGACGACCCAGTACTTC. It encodes CASSLDRGTTQYF.

The V gene is TRBV23-1, the J gene TRBJ1-2; TRBD1 matches 8 bases. TRBV23-1 is classed as an ORF, of uncertain function. CDR3 length equals 15 residues. The trim removed 9 bases at V and 4 bases at J, leaving 13 bases unmatched. CDR3 in DNA: TGCGCCAGAGGGGACAGGCCAGCGCTCTGCTATGGCTACACCTTC. This sequence encodes CARGDRPALCYGYTF.

This chain joins TRBV7-3 and TRBJ2-2; D might be TRBD2 (6 bases). V was clipped by 4 bases and J by 0 bases, with 9 bases between them. This CDR3 comprises 15 residues. Germline assignment: CDR1 SGHTA and CDR2 FQGTGA. CDR3 sequence: CASSSSGSNTGELFF. Written as DNA, the CDR3 is TGTGCCAGCAGCTCAAGCGGGTCGAACACCGGGGAGCTGTTTTTT. Full variable domain (missing parts from reference TRBV7-3 and TRBJ2-2): GAGVSQTPSNKVTEKGKYVELRCDPISGHTALYWYRQSLGQGPEFLIYFQGTGAADDSGLPNDRFFAVRPEGSVSTLKIQRTERGDSAVYLCASSSSGSNTGELFFGEGSRLTVL.

This clone was observed a few times. The J gene is TRBJ2-7, the V gene TRBV5-4; 10 positions match TRBD2. Germline CDR1 SGHNT, CDR2 YYREEE (reference sequence). Trimming removed 1 base from V and 5 bases from J; junction bases left unmatched: 6. This CDR3 region has 15 residues. CDR3 region: CASSLKREGPDEQYF. The CDR3 nucleotides read TGTGCCAGCAGCTTGAAGCGGGAGGGTCCAGACGAGCAGTACTTC.

V gene TRBV27 combines with J gene TRBJ1-2; a weak D match, TRBD1 (6 bases). Trimming left V 5 bases short and J 4 bases short, with 14 bases between. The CDR3 is 14 residues long. Germline V gene sequence: CDR1 MNHEY, CDR2 SMNVEV (reference sequence). The CDR3 loop is CASSQEGGIYGYTF. CDR3 nucleotide sequence: TGTGCCAGCAGTCAAGAAGGGGGAATCTATGGCTACACCTTC.

This clone appeared a few times. The chain employs TRBV7-2 and TRBJ1-1; 9 positions match TRBD1. The CDR3 covers 15 residues. V shed 7 bases, J shed 5 bases, and the junction held 11 bases outside the gene matches. The germline gives CDR1 SGHTA, CDR2 FQGNSA. CDR3 region: CASNDGDRDWTEAFF. The CDR3 bases are TGTGCCAGCAACGATGGGGACAGGGATTGGACTGAAGCTTTCTTT.

The genes are TRBV6-5 and TRBJ2-4; D perhaps matches TRBD1 (6 bases). The CDR3 loop spans 15 amino acids. V was clipped by 6 bases and J by 11 bases, with 23 bases between them. CDR1 is MNHEY and CDR2 is SVGAGI in the germline V gene. CDR3 nucleotides: TGTGCCAGCAGGGACAGCGCCCAAGTGGAACGGGTTCAGTACTTC. This codes for CASRDSAQVERVQYF.

The J gene is TRBJ2-1, the V gene TRBV18; 11 bases agree with TRBD2. Germline trimming cut 2 bases from V and 5 bases from J; bases unmatched to any gene: 2. The CDR3 has 15 residues. Looked up from germline, CDR1 is KGHSH and CDR2 is LQKENI. CDR3 amino acids: CASSPGTSGNNEQFF. As DNA, the CDR3 is TGTGCCAGCTCACCAGGGACTAGCGGCAACAATGAGCAGTTCTTC. The complete variable domain, with remaining parts taken from reference TRBV18 and TRBJ2-1, reads NAGVMQNPRHLVRRRGQEARLRCSPMKGHSHVYWYRQLPEEGLKFMVYLQKENIIDESGMPKERFSAEFPKEGPSILRIQQVVRGDSAAYFCASSPGTSGNNEQFFGPGTRLTVL.

The chain combines TRBV7-9 with TRBJ1-2, with 11 bases identical to TRBD1. Germline V lookup: CDR1 SEHNR, CDR2 FQNEAQ (reference sequence). With 5 bases clipped from V and 5 bases from J, the junction kept 7 bases outside the gene matches. The CDR3 length is 15 residues. This CDR3 is CASSHIGTGGYGYTF. The CDR3 DNA follows: TGTGCCAGCAGCCATATAGGGACAGGGGGATATGGCTACACCTTC. Together with reference TRBV7-9 and TRBJ1-2, the CDR3 gives the full variable domain: DTGVSQNPRHKITKRGQNVTFRCDPISEHNRLYWYRQTLGQGPEFLTYFQNEAQLEKSRLLSDRFSAERPKGSFSTLEIQRTEQGDSAMYLCASSHIGTGGYGYTFGSGTRLTVV.

The chain couples TRBV19 to TRBJ1-1; D ambiguous. Trimming shortened V by 6 bases and J by 0 bases, and 8 bases separated the two germline ends. This CDR3 spans 13 amino acids. Germline-derived CDR1 and CDR2 are LNHDA and SQIVND (reference sequence). The CDR3 nucleotides are TGTGCCAGTAGCCCCCTCGTGAACACTGAAGCTTTCTTT. Translating gives CASSPLVNTEAFF.

In its sample, this clone was seen a few times. V usage is TRBV18 and J usage is TRBJ1-1; no reliable D call. With 6 bases removed from V and 2 bases from J, the gap between germline ends came to 7 bases. The CDR3 sequence is 12 residues long. CDR1 and CDR2 (germline): KGHSH, LQKENI. The CDR3: CASSTGNTEAFF. DNA for the CDR3: TGTGCCAGCTCCACGGGAAACACTGAAGCTTTCTTT. The full variable domain, with the rest looked up from reference TRBV18 and TRBJ1-1, is NAGVMQNPRHLVRRRGQEARLRCSPMKGHSHVYWYRQLPEEGLKFMVYLQKENIIDESGMPKERFSAEFPKEGPSILRIQQVVRGDSAAYFCASSTGNTEAFFGQGTRLTVV.

This sequence joins TRBV6-1 and TRBJ2-3; perhaps TRBD1 as D (5 bases). Germline V lookup: CDR1 MNHNS, CDR2 SASEGT. V was trimmed by 2 bases and J by 1 base, leaving 10 bases between them. This CDR3 spans 15 amino acids. The CDR3 bases are TGTGCCAGCAGTGAATCGTCCAGGGGCACAGATACGCAGTATTTT. Protein sequence: CASSESSRGTDTQYF.

This clone was observed a few times. The CDR3 sequence is CASSLPGTSPNEQFF. Here the CDR3 DNA reads TGTGCCAGCAGCTTGCCCGGGACTAGCCCCAATGAGCAGTTCTTC. The chain employs TRBV7-6 and TRBJ2-1; 9 bases line up with TRBD2. Per the germline V gene, CDR1 is SGHVS and CDR2 is FNYEAQ. The CDR3 totals 15 residues. V gave up 3 bases and J gave up 6 bases; unmatched junction bases: 6. Based on the CDR3 plus reference TRBV7-6 and TRBJ2-1, the full variable domain is GAGVSQSPRYKVTKRGQDVALRCDPISGHVSLYWYRQALGQGPEFLTYFNYEAQQDKSGLPNDRFSAERPEGSISTLTIQRTEQRDSAMYRCASSLPGTSPNEQFFGPGTRLTVL.

The chain uses TRBV7-6 and TRBJ2-2, with 10 bases fitting TRBD1. This CDR3 comprises 16 residues. Germline loops: CDR1 SGHVS, CDR2 FNYEAQ. J was trimmed by 5 bases and V by 5 bases; bases with no gene match: 8. CDR3 bases: TGTGCCAGCAGCCCCCCGGGACAGGGGTATACCGGGGAGCTGTTTTTT. Its protein product is CASSPPGQGYTGELFF. Complete variable domain (other parts from reference TRBV7-6 and TRBJ2-2): GAGVSQSPRYKVTKRGQDVALRCDPISGHVSLYWYRQALGQGPEFLTYFNYEAQQDKSGLPNDRFSAERPEGSISTLTIQRTEQRDSAMYRCASSPPGQGYTGELFFGEGSRLTVL.

The CDR3 coding sequence is TGTGCCAGCAGTGAGGCGGCAGGGGGGAACACTGAAGCTTTCTTT. Translated: CASSEAAGGNTEAFF. J is TRBJ1-1 and V is TRBV25-1; 7 bases are a match to TRBD1. CDR3 length: 15 residues. Unmatched junction bases numbered 5, after V lost 3 bases and J lost 1 base. Germline assignment: CDR1 MGHDK and CDR2 SYGVNS.

J is TRBJ1-3 and V is TRBV19; 7 nucleotides align to TRBD1. The CDR3 extends over 15 amino acids. V lost 8 bases and J lost 4; bases outside the gene matches: 11. The germline gives CDR1 LNHDA, CDR2 SQIVND (reference sequence). In nucleotides, the CDR3 is TGTGCCAGTCGATCCGGGACAGCGAGCGGAAACACCATATATTTT. Its translation: CASRSGTASGNTIYF.

The CDR3: CASSLTSGGYSSTDTQYF. In DNA, the CDR3 is TGTGCCAGCAGTCTGACTAGCGGGGGGTATTCTAGCACAGATACGCAGTATTTT. V usage is TRBV4-2 and J usage is TRBJ2-3; 13 positions agree with TRBD2. Germline-derived CDR1 and CDR2 are LGHNA and YNFKEQ. The CDR3 totals 18 residues. Trimming removed 6 bases from V and 0 bases from J; junction bases left unmatched: 9.

The chain links TRBV2 to TRBJ2-1; 7 nucleotides agree with TRBD1. V lost 6 bases to trimming and J lost 4 bases; unmatched junction nucleotides: 9. The CDR3 is made up of 15 amino acids. Germline V gene lookup returns CDR1 SNHLY and CDR2 FYNNEI. The CDR3: CASSKQQGRYNEQFF. CDR3 in DNA: TGTGCCAGCAGCAAACAACAGGGGAGATACAATGAGCAGTTCTTC.

The rearrangement joins TRBV7-2 to TRBJ2-2; unclear D gene. The V gene lost 2 bases and the J gene lost 5 bases, with 6 bases spanning the gap. Germline V CDR1 and CDR2: SGHTA, FQGNSA. The CDR3 is made up of 13 amino acids. As DNA, the CDR3 is TGTGCCAGCAGCTTATTACAGACCGGGGAGCTGTTTTTT. This codes for CASSLLQTGELFF.

The gene calls are TRBV5-1 and TRBJ2-5; 7 bases match TRBD1. Trimming at V came to 4 bases and at J to 2 bases, leaving 8 bases not matched to a gene. This CDR3 comprises 15 residues. Germline-derived CDR1 and CDR2 are SGHRS and YFSETQ. CDR3 sequence: CASSSGRGLQETQYF. The CDR3 coding sequence is TGCGCCAGCAGCAGTGGAAGGGGGCTACAAGAGACCCAGTACTTC.